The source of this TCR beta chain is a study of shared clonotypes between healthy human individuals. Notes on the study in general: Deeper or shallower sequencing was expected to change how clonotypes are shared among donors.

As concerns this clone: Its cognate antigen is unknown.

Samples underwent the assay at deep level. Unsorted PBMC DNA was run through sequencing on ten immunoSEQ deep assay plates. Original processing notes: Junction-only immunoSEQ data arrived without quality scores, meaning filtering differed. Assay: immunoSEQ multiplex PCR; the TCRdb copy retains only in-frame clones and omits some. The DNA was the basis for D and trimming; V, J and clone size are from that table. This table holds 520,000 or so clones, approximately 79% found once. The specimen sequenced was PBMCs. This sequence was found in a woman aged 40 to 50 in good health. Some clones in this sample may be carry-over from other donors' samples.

CDR3 loop: CASSPTGGFATGELFF. In DNA, the CDR3 is TGTGCCAGCTCACCAACAGGGGGCTTTGCTACCGGGGAGCTGTTTTTT. The rearrangement links TRBV18 to TRBJ2-2, with 9 bases matching TRBD1. V trimming: 2 bases; J trimming: 5 bases; junction bases outside the gene matches: 6. The V gene's germline CDR1 is KGHSH and CDR2 LQKENI. This CDR3 has 16 residues.